This entry lists 19 T cell receptor beta chains sequenced from one sample in a study of T cell changes during pregnancy in multiple sclerosis. This table comes from immunoSEQ multiplex PCR, and its TCRdb copy is limited to in-frame clones, with some not included. The table includes more than 40,000 clones, more than 85% detected once. The sample was CD8+ T cells from peripheral blood mononuclear cells, taken after pregnancy. These TCRs come from a female donor with multiple sclerosis, enrolled in a pregnancy study.

This clone occurred once. The V gene is TRBV19, the J gene TRBJ1-1; D is undetermined. This CDR3 comprises 14 residues. V shed 0 bases and J shed 3 bases, with 8 bases lying between them. Germline-derived CDR1 and CDR2 are LNHDA and SQIVND (reference sequence). The CDR3 loop is CASSIEALDTEAFF. For the CDR3, the DNA is TGTGCCAGTAGTATAGAAGCCCTGGACACTGAAGCTTTCTTT.

The genes are TRBV4-1 and TRBJ2-3; D is unclear. The CDR3 extends over 14 amino acids. Trimming left V 3 bases short and J 2 bases short, with 9 bases between. CDR1 and CDR2 from the germline V gene are MGHRA and YSYEKL. CDR3 loop: CASSHLSLTDTQYF. CDR3 DNA: TGCGCCAGCAGCCACCTTTCCCTCACAGATACGCAGTATTTT.

V usage is TRBV7-9 and J usage is TRBJ2-1, with 7 bases fitting TRBD1. The V segment lost 6 bases and the J segment 8 bases; nucleotides outside the gene matches: 4. The CDR3 has 12 residues. The germline CDR1 and CDR2 sequences are SEHNR and FQNEAQ (reference sequence). The CDR3 is CASRGQPHEQFF. CDR3 DNA sequence: TGTGCCAGCAGGGGACAGCCCCATGAGCAGTTCTTC.

This chain connects TRBV7-9 to TRBJ1-2; the D is unclear. The CDR3 spans 13 residues. Germline V CDR1 and CDR2: SEHNR, FQNEAQ (reference sequence). Deletions cut 8 bases from V and 2 bases from J, with 12 bases between. CDR3 nucleotides: TGTGCCAGCGGAGGCACCGTAAACTATGGCTACACCTTC. Encoded protein: CASGGTVNYGYTF.

The CDR3 nucleotides read TGTGCCTGGACCGCAGGGTGGGGGGCCGGGGAGCTGTTTTTT. This codes for CAWTAGWGAGELFF. The chain recombines TRBV30 with TRBJ2-2, with D possibly matching TRBD2 (6 bases). The CDR3 consists of 14 residues. Germline loops: CDR1 GTSNPN, CDR2 SVGIG (reference sequence). V lost 4 bases, J lost 6 bases, and 15 bases lay in between.

The chain joins TRBV5-6 to TRBJ2-1; D possibly corresponds to TRBD2 (5 bases). The CDR3 is 16 residues long. Germline V gene lookup returns CDR1 SGHDT and CDR2 YYEEEE. Deletions cut 2 bases from V and 7 bases from J, with 19 bases between. The CDR3 DNA follows: TGTGCCAGCAGCTTCTTCGCGGGCTCCCAAGGGAATGAGCAGTTCTTC. It yields the protein CASSFFAGSQGNEQFF.

This chain links TRBV27 with TRBJ1-4; 9 bases match TRBD1. This CDR3 contains 14 residues. V shed 6 bases, J shed 7 bases, and the junction held 6 bases outside the gene matches. CDR1 is MNHEY and CDR2 is SMNVEV in the germline V gene (reference sequence). In DNA, the CDR3 is TGTGCCAGCAGCCTCGGGACAGGGACTGAAAAACTGTTTTTT. Amino acid sequence: CASSLGTGTEKLFF.

The V gene is TRBV9, the J gene TRBJ2-7; the D gene is possibly TRBD1 (5 bases). V gave up 3 bases and J gave up 4 bases, with 8 bases separating them. The CDR3 is 12 residues long. CDR1 is SGDLS, CDR2 YYNGEE, per germline. The CDR3 loop reads CASSATDYEQYF. The CDR3 DNA is TGTGCCAGCAGCGCGACAGATTACGAGCAGTACTTC.

The chain has TRBV30 and TRBJ1-1, with a weak D call TRBD1 (6 bases). Per germline, CDR1 GTSNPN and CDR2 SVGIG (reference sequence). Trimming cost V 1 base and J 8 bases, with 8 bases left between them. The CDR3 covers 11 residues. CDR3 coding DNA: TGTGCCTGGAGTGCTCAGGGGGAAGCTTTCTTT. Its protein product is CAWSAQGEAFF.

This rearrangement joins TRBV5-5 to TRBJ2-5; maybe TRBD1 (5 bases). Germline lookup yields CDR1 SGHKS and CDR2 YYEKEE (reference sequence). The V gene lost 1 base and the J gene lost 5 bases, with 12 bases spanning the gap. The CDR3 contains 14 residues. The CDR3 sequence is CASSLLRGTETQYF. As DNA, the CDR3 is TGTGCCAGCAGCTTGCTAAGGGGCACGGAGACCCAGTACTTC.

This clone was seen just once. This chain joins TRBV21-1 and TRBJ1-4. TRBV21-1 is shown as a pseudogene. CDR3 length: 10 residues. The CDR3 spells CASSLEKLFF. The CDR3 bases are TGTGCCAGCAGCCTTGAAAAACTGTTTTTT.

Here the CDR3 reads CSAETGVGQPQHF. CDR3 DNA: TGCAGCGCTGAGACAGGGGTGGGTCAGCCCCAGCATTTT. The V gene is TRBV29-1, the J gene TRBJ1-5; 8 bases match TRBD1. J lost 6 bases, V lost 7 bases, and 8 bases had no gene match. CDR1 SQVTM and CDR2 ANQGSEA come from the germline V gene. CDR3 length: 13 amino acids.

The V and J genes are TRBV11-3 and TRBJ2-5; D unclear. The CDR3 is made up of 13 amino acids. V lost 5 bases to trimming and J lost 0 bases, with 7 bases between them. Germline V gene data show CDR1 as SGHNT and CDR2 as YENEEA. CDR3 amino acids: CASSPPNQETQYF. In DNA, the CDR3 is TGTGCCAGCAGCCCCCCAAACCAAGAGACCCAGTACTTC.

The genes are TRBV4-3 and TRBJ2-1, with 14 bases that match TRBD2. The CDR3 consists of 19 residues. The ends lost 0 bases at V and 4 bases at J; junction bases unmatched: 8. Germline CDR1 reads LGHNA; CDR2 reads YSLEER. CDR3 amino acids: CASSQDGVTSGGVYNEQFF. DNA for the CDR3: TGCGCCAGCAGCCAAGATGGGGTGACTAGCGGGGGGGTATACAATGAGCAGTTCTTC.

The chain couples TRBV7-2 to TRBJ1-2, with 8 bases matching TRBD1. The germline gives CDR1 SGHTA, CDR2 FQGNSA. This CDR3 comprises 15 residues. J gave up 4 bases and V 1 base, and 5 bases lay outside the gene matches. CDR3 in amino acids: CASSLVLQGGYGYTF. The CDR3 region has the DNA TGTGCCAGCAGCTTAGTTTTACAGGGGGGCTATGGCTACACCTTC.

The chain links TRBV2 to TRBJ2-7; TRBD1 matches at 7 bases. Trimming took 4 bases from V and 0 from J; bases not matched to a gene: 9. Germline V gives CDR1 SNHLY, CDR2 FYNNEI. This CDR3 region has 16 residues. The CDR3 nucleotides read TGTGCCAGCAGTGTAGCCGGGACAGTAAGCTCCTACGAGCAGTACTTC. This translates into CASSVAGTVSSYEQYF.

The chain combines TRBV5-8 with TRBJ1-1, with 7 bases aligning to TRBD1. V was pared by 3 bases and J by 3 bases, with 5 bases of the junction left unmatched. This CDR3 has 14 amino acids. Germline-derived CDR1 and CDR2 are SGHTS and YDEGEE. CDR3 loop: CASSSGDRHTEAFF. The CDR3 DNA is TGTGCCAGCAGCTCGGGGGACAGACACACTGAAGCTTTCTTT.

The chain recombines TRBV6-4 with TRBJ2-2, with D unresolved. CDR1 is MRHNA and CDR2 is SNTAGT in the germline V gene. V dropped 1 base and J dropped 6 bases, with 6 bases sitting between them. This CDR3 region has 13 residues. CDR3 loop: CASSDFGPGELFF. Written as DNA, the CDR3 is TGTGCCAGCAGTGACTTTGGGCCCGGGGAGCTGTTTTTT.

The rearrangement joins TRBV2 to TRBJ2-1; 9 bases agree with TRBD2. V shed 6 bases, J shed 8 bases, and the junction held 5 bases outside the gene matches. Germline V CDR1 and CDR2: SNHLY, FYNNEI. CDR3 length: 13 residues. In DNA, the CDR3 is TGTGCCAGCAGGGCGGGGGGGCCGCATGAGCAGTTCTTC. This translates into CASRAGGPHEQFF.